This T cell receptor beta chain came from a study of cytomegalovirus exposure and HLA in healthy donors. 60 Vbeta and 13 Jbeta primers were used in PCR. Assay used: immunoSEQ multiplex PCR; TCRdb lists only in-frame clones, some missing. Altogether approximately 210,000 clones are present, more than 75% being singletons, with the ten largest covering about 6.4%. As concerns this clone: Its antigen is as yet unknown.

Study results and limitations: Prior analysis indicated that the majority of TCR beta V segments exhibited productivity approximately 87% or approximately 30% of the time. A missense variant in DCLRE1C was later tied to TCR beta V- and J-gene trimming. What a later analysis showed was that several of the most significant clusters appeared linked to common viral pathogens.

The source material was PBMCs. The clonotype originates from a man in his forties or fifties in good health and CMV-seropositive.

Written as DNA, the CDR3 is TGTGCCAGTAGTATGGGGCGGGACTCCACCTACGAGCAGTACTTC. This codes for CASSMGRDSTYEQYF. V is TRBV19 and J is TRBJ2-7; D is possibly TRBD2 (6 bases). The CDR3 has 15 residues. The V and J ends lost 3 bases and 2 bases respectively, with 14 bases between them. CDR1 and CDR2 from the germline V gene are LNHDA and SQIVND (reference sequence).